What follows is one T cell receptor (beta chain) and its context. The assay was immunoSEQ multiplex PCR, and TCRdb's table has in-frame clones only and misses some. Among approximately 200,000 clones, about 82% were seen once, and the ten largest hold less than 11%. These data belong to a study of blood T cell repertoires in COVID-19. Study at large: T cells, B-cell-depleted T cells, or PBMCs provided the cDNA or gDNA that served as material.

CDR1 and CDR2 from the germline V gene are LNHDA and SQIVND (reference sequence). This CDR3 has 15 residues. V lost 9 bases, J lost 3 bases, and 7 bases stayed unmatched. This TCR was recovered from a woman at least 80 years old with acute or convalescent COVID-19. What was sequenced was peripheral blood. This chain connects TRBV19 to TRBJ2-2; 10 bases fit TRBD2. The CDR3 spells CASLSGGTYTGELFF. For the CDR3, the DNA is TGTGCCAGCCTTAGCGGGGGGACCTACACCGGGGAGCTGTTTTTT.